The 30 T cell receptor beta chains below come from one sample, sequenced in a study of cytomegalovirus exposure and HLA in healthy donors. In the PCR, 60 Vbeta and 13 Jbeta primers were used. Libraries were prepared by immunoSEQ multiplex PCR; TCRdb keeps only in-frame clonotypes and omits some of them. This sample yields 100,000 to 150,000 clones, of which less than 85% are seen a single time; 1.2% belongs to the top ten. Material for sequencing was PBMCs. These receptors all stem from a female donor in good health and CMV-seronegative.

The J gene is TRBJ1-2, the V gene TRBV7-3; 8 bases map to TRBD1. The V gene's germline CDR1 is SGHTA and CDR2 FQGTGA. The CDR3 length is 13 residues. V was pared by 3 bases and J by 7 bases, with 4 bases of the junction left unmatched. This CDR3 is CASSLDRDFGYTF. The CDR3 DNA is TGTGCCAGCAGCTTGGACAGGGATTTTGGCTACACCTTC.

The chain links TRBV7-9 to TRBJ2-5; 12 bases agree with TRBD1. The J call may be mistaken, given a closer DNA end match to TRBJ2-7. This CDR3 contains 16 residues. The germline CDR1 and CDR2 sequences are SEHNR and FQNEAQ (reference sequence). CDR3 sequence (DNA): TGTGCCAGCAGCGACACCGGGACAGGGGGCAGCTACGAGCAGTACTTC. Translated, it gives CASSDTGTGGSYEQYF.

In its sample, this clone was seen a few times. The chain couples TRBV2 to TRBJ2-3; no firm D call. The V and J ends lost 5 bases and 2 bases respectively, with 2 bases between them. In germline, CDR1 is SNHLY, CDR2 FYNNEI. This CDR3 contains 11 residues. In DNA, the CDR3 is TGTGCCAGCAGTCTCACAGATACGCAGTATTTT. Its translation: CASSLTDTQYF.

This chain connects TRBV6-5 to TRBJ2-7, with 9 bases that match TRBD1. The CDR3 has 14 residues. V shed 5 bases and J 4 bases; nucleotides not matched to a gene: 6. CDR1 is MNHEY and CDR2 is SVGAGI in the germline V gene. The CDR3 DNA is TGTGCCAGCAGTCCCTGGACAGGGGAATACGAGCAGTACTTC. The encoded protein is CASSPWTGEYEQYF.

The chain recombines TRBV7-9 with TRBJ1-4; maybe TRBD1 (5 bases). CDR3 length equals 16 residues. The germline V and J ends were trimmed by 6 bases and 0 bases, with 14 bases remaining between them. CDR1 is SEHNR, CDR2 FQNEAQ, per germline (reference sequence). CDR3 nucleotide sequence: TGTGCCAGCAGGGAAAGTGGGGCTGCAACTAATGAAAAACTGTTTTTT. It translates to CASRESGAATNEKLFF.

This clone appeared once. The V and J genes are TRBV6-1 and TRBJ1-1, with 7 bases fitting TRBD1. Looked up from germline, CDR1 is MNHNS and CDR2 is SASEGT. Trimming took 2 bases from V and 10 from J; bases not matched to a gene: 7. CDR3 length: 13 residues. CDR3 bases: TGTGCCAGCAGTGAACTTGACAGGGTGTCAGCTTTCTTT. It codes for CASSELDRVSAFF.

About this clone: A read error may account for a junction end that differs from germline. DNA for the CDR3: TGTGCCAGTAGTATGCAGGGAAGAGGCCCCCCCCACTTT. Residues: CASSMQGRGPPHF. The J gene is TRBJ1-6, the V gene TRBV19; perhaps TRBD1 as D (5 bases). The germline V gene encodes CDR1 LNHDA and CDR2 SQIVND (reference sequence). CDR3 length equals 13 residues.

The V call is TRBV10-2, the J call TRBJ1-1; 9 bases align to TRBD1. The V gene end was trimmed by 4 bases and the J gene end by 1 base; junction bases not matched to a gene: 4. Germline V gene lookup returns CDR1 WSHSY and CDR2 SAAADI. This CDR3 has 15 amino acids. CDR3 in amino acids: CASSVPGQGNTEAFF. The CDR3 DNA is TGCGCCAGCAGTGTCCCGGGACAGGGGAACACTGAAGCTTTCTTT.

As regards this clone: The junction differs from germline at one of its ends, possibly a read error. The J gene is TRBJ1-2, the V gene TRBV6-1, with D maybe TRBD1 (5 bases). The germline CDR1 and CDR2 sequences are MNHNS and SASEGT. This CDR3 is 12 amino acids long. The CDR3 is CASGAGRLFGSF. CDR3 DNA: TGTGCCAGCGGCGCGGGACGCCTTTTTGGCTCCTTC.

The V gene is TRBV7-8, the J gene TRBJ1-3; 11 nucleotides line up with TRBD1. The CDR3 totals 17 residues. CDR1 SGHVS and CDR2 FQNEAQ come from the germline V gene. J was trimmed by 2 bases and V by 4 bases; bases with no gene match: 7. The CDR3 nucleotides read TGTGCCAGCAGCTCAAGGACAGGGGGCGCGACTGGAAACACCATATATTTT. Translated, it gives CASSSRTGGATGNTIYF.

V usage is TRBV7-9 and J usage is TRBJ2-2; perhaps TRBD2 as D (6 bases). The CDR3 is made up of 14 amino acids. V lost 0 bases and J 7 bases, leaving 9 bases between the germline ends. The germline gives CDR1 SEHNR, CDR2 FQNEAQ (reference sequence). CDR3 amino acids: CASSLAEGYGELFF. Written as DNA, the CDR3 is TGTGCCAGCAGCTTAGCGGAGGGGTACGGGGAGCTGTTTTTT.

The V and J genes are TRBV6-5 and TRBJ2-1; TRBD2 agrees at 8 bases. Trimming removed 6 bases from V and 4 bases from J; junction bases left unmatched: 8. Germline CDR1 and CDR2: MNHEY and SVGAGI. CDR3 length: 15 residues. CDR3 in DNA: TGTGCCAGCAGGTCAACTAGCGGAACATACAATGAGCAGTTCTTC. Protein: CASRSTSGTYNEQFF.

Turning to this clone: Other nucleotide sequences from this sample produce the same CDR3. The chain carries TRBV9 and TRBJ2-1; the match to TRBD2 covers 14 bases. The germline gives CDR1 SGDLS, CDR2 YYNGEE. This CDR3 spans 15 amino acids. V lost 0 bases and J lost 7; bases outside the gene matches: 0. CDR3 sequence: CASSVGLAGGNEQFF. The CDR3 DNA follows: TGTGCCAGCAGCGTAGGACTAGCGGGGGGGAATGAGCAGTTCTTC. The complete variable domain, with remaining parts taken from reference TRBV9 and TRBJ2-1, reads DSGVTQTPKHLITATGQRVTLRCSPRSGDLSVYWYQQSLDQGLQFLIQYYNGEERAKGNILERFSAQQFPDLHSELNLSSLELGDSALYFCASSVGLAGGNEQFFGPGTRLTVL.

The V call is TRBV5-4, the J call TRBJ1-2; D not resolved. The V end was cut by 0 bases, the J end by 3 bases, with 9 bases between. Per the germline V gene, CDR1 is SGHNT and CDR2 is YYREEE (reference sequence). This CDR3 has 14 amino acids. The CDR3 sequence is CASSLAERYYGYTF. The CDR3 coding sequence is TGTGCCAGCAGCTTGGCGGAGCGGTACTATGGCTACACCTTC.

The V call is TRBV7-8, the J call TRBJ1-5; tentatively, D is TRBD1 (5 bases). CDR1 and CDR2 from the germline V gene are SGHVS and FQNEAQ. The CDR3 totals 15 residues. V lost 5 bases, J lost 0 bases, and 11 bases lay in between. Here the CDR3 reads CASSTDSYSNQPQHF. Written as DNA, the CDR3 is TGTGCCAGCAGCACCGACAGCTATAGCAATCAGCCCCAGCATTTT. The whole variable domain, filled in from reference TRBV7-8 and TRBJ1-5, reads GAGVSQSPRYKVAKRGQDVALRCDPISGHVSLFWYQQALGQGPEFLTYFQNEAQLDKSGLPSDRFFAERPEGSVSTLKIQRTQQEDSAVYLCASSTDSYSNQPQHFGDGTRLSIL.

The chain is built from TRBV21-1 and TRBJ2-7; TRBD1 is taken as the D call from the table, unchecked against the DNA. TRBV21-1 is a recognized pseudogene. The CDR3 is 12 amino acids. CDR3: CASKDRTYEQYF. The CDR3 nucleotides read TGTGCCAGCAAGGACAGGACCTACGAGCAGTACTTC.

The chain is built from TRBV5-4 and TRBJ1-4; D gene uncertain. V was clipped by 0 bases and J by 6 bases, with 6 bases between them. Germline V gene lookup returns CDR1 SGHNT and CDR2 YYREEE (reference sequence). This CDR3 has 13 amino acids. The CDR3: CASSLGRDEKLFF. The DNA for the CDR3 is TGTGCCAGCAGCTTGGGCCGAGATGAAAAACTGTTTTTT.

The gene calls are TRBV5-6 and TRBJ2-3, with D perhaps TRBD2 (5 bases). The germline V gene encodes CDR1 SGHDT and CDR2 YYEEEE. This CDR3 has 16 amino acids. Trimming shortened V by 1 base and J by 0 bases, and 12 bases separated the two germline ends. CDR3 in DNA: TGTGCCAGCAGCTTGTTTGAGCGGACTAGCACAGATACGCAGTATTTT. The encoded protein is CASSLFERTSTDTQYF.

The chain is built from TRBV6-1 and TRBJ1-5; unclear D gene. The V gene's germline CDR1 is MNHNS and CDR2 SASEGT. CDR3 length: 13 residues. Trimming removed 8 bases at V and 2 bases at J, with 10 bases between. For the CDR3, the DNA is TGTGCCAGCGGCGGTCCGGGCAATCAGCCCCAGCATTTT. Amino acids: CASGGPGNQPQHF.

About this clone: The junction departs from the called germline gene at one end, perhaps through a read error. The chain employs TRBV7-3 and TRBJ2-6, with TRBD1 identical over 8 bases. In germline, CDR1 is SGHTA, CDR2 FQGTGA. This CDR3 has 17 amino acids. The CDR3 sequence: CASSLRPGGSGANGLTF. The CDR3 nucleotides are TGTGCCAGCAGCTTAAGGCCAGGGGGCTCTGGGGCCAACGGCCTGACTTTC.

This chain uses TRBV28 with TRBJ2-7; 7 bases line up with TRBD2. The CDR3 loop spans 15 amino acids. Germline V gene sequence: CDR1 MDHEN, CDR2 SYDVKM. V was pared by 6 bases and J by 6 bases, with 14 bases of the junction left unmatched. The DNA for the CDR3 is TGTGCCAGCAGGGGGGGGGACTATGGCAGCCTCGAGCAGTACTTC. Translated: CASRGGDYGSLEQYF.

J is TRBJ1-1 and V is TRBV5-1; tentative D call: TRBD1 (5 bases). The CDR3 is made up of 13 amino acids. CDR1 SGHRS and CDR2 YFSETQ come from the germline V gene. V was pared by 4 bases and J by 5 bases, with 12 bases between. CDR3 region: CASSQLGGTEAFF. The CDR3 nucleotides read TGCGCCAGCAGCCAGTTGGGGGGGACTGAAGCTTTCTTT. Full variable domain (rest looked up from reference TRBV5-1 and TRBJ1-1): KAGVTQTPRYLIKTRGQQVTLSCSPISGHRSVSWYQQTPGQGLQFLFEYFSETQRNKGNFPGRFSGRQFSNSRSEMNVSTLELGDSALYLCASSQLGGTEAFFGQGTRLTVV.

V usage is TRBV6-6 and J usage is TRBJ1-4; D is unclear. This CDR3 is 12 amino acids long. Germline V CDR1 and CDR2: MNHNY, SVGAGI (reference sequence). Trimming cost V 8 bases and J 8 bases, with 12 bases left between them. As DNA, the CDR3 is TGTGCCAGCCGGAGGGAGGGCGAAAAACTGTTTTTT. This sequence encodes CASRREGEKLFF.

The V call is TRBV6-1, the J call TRBJ2-2; D perhaps matches TRBD1 (7 bases). CDR1 and CDR2 from the germline V gene are MNHNS and SASEGT. The V end was cut by 7 bases, the J end by 6 bases, with 18 bases between. CDR3 length: 15 amino acids. The chain's CDR3 is CASNKGSRGAGELFF. The CDR3 nucleotides read TGTGCCAGCAATAAAGGGTCCAGGGGGGCCGGGGAGCTGTTTTTT.

This chain joins TRBV7-6 and TRBJ2-1; 12 bases fit TRBD2. The germline CDR1 and CDR2 sequences are SGHVS and FNYEAQ. The junction had 4 bases not matched to a gene; V was cut back by 1 base and J by 9 bases. The CDR3 covers 15 residues. The CDR3 spells CASSLGLAGVGEQFF. Here the CDR3 DNA reads TGTGCCAGCAGCTTAGGACTAGCGGGAGTTGGTGAGCAGTTCTTC.

In its sample, this clone was seen once. The V call is TRBV6-1, the J call TRBJ1-5, with D possibly being TRBD1 (5 bases). CDR1 is MNHNS and CDR2 is SASEGT in the germline V gene. The CDR3 totals 14 residues. The V end lost 6 bases, the J end lost 4 bases, and 13 bases lay between the germline ends. Here the CDR3 reads CASRGGPRNQPQHF. The CDR3 DNA reads TGTGCCAGCAGGGGGGGACCGAGAAATCAGCCCCAGCATTTT.

This clone was picked up one time. This chain links TRBV5-1 with TRBJ2-5; D perhaps matches TRBD2 (5 bases). The CDR3 totals 15 residues. V lost 0 bases and J lost 1, with 10 bases in between. Per germline, CDR1 SGHRS and CDR2 YFSETQ. CDR3 nucleotide sequence: TGCGCCAGCAGCTTGGTTTTAACTAGCCAAGAGACCCAGTACTTC. Translation: CASSLVLTSQETQYF.

This clone has just a few counts. This chain links TRBV6-4 with TRBJ1-2; 8 bases fit TRBD1. Germline assignment: CDR1 MRHNA and CDR2 SNTAGT. V gave up 3 bases and J gave up 2 bases; unmatched junction bases: 14. The CDR3 totals 18 residues. The CDR3 nucleotides read TGTGCCAGCAGTGAATACGGTCAGGGGGCAGGATTGAACTATGGCTACACCTTC. This sequence encodes CASSEYGQGAGLNYGYTF.

This sequence joins TRBV6-5 and TRBJ2-7; D is ambiguous. V shed 6 bases and J shed 5 bases, with 17 bases lying between them. Germline V gene data show CDR1 as MNHEY and CDR2 as SVGAGI. The CDR3 is made up of 14 amino acids. CDR3 DNA: TGTGCCAGCAGCCGACGGGTGAAGATCGACGAGCAGTACTTC. As protein: CASSRRVKIDEQYF.

This clone was seen once. At one of its ends the junction is not consistent with the germline gene, which may arise from a read error. The chain is built from TRBV5-4 and TRBJ2-3; D is ambiguous. This CDR3 has 13 amino acids. The V gene's germline CDR1 is SGHNT and CDR2 YYREEE (reference sequence). The CDR3 DNA reads TGTGCCAGCAGCTTCCGAGATGACTCGTGTAGGTGTTTT. Translated, it gives CASSFRDDSCRCF. Combining the CDR3 with reference TRBV5-4 and TRBJ2-3 gives the whole variable domain ETGVTQSPTHLIKTRGQQVTLRCSSQSGHNTVSWYQQALGQGPQFIFQYYREEENGRGNFPPRFSGLQFPNYSSELNVNALELDDSALYLCASSFRDDSCRCFGPGTRLTVL.